The present entry profiles one T cell receptor (beta chain) with its context. Trimming took 3 bases from V and 4 from J, leaving 12 bases between them. The length of the CDR3 is 14 residues. Looked up from germline, CDR1 is LGHDT and CDR2 is YNNKEL (reference sequence). The data stem from a study of blood T cell repertoires in COVID-19. Libraries were prepared by immunoSEQ multiplex PCR; TCRdb keeps only in-frame clonotypes and omits some of them. The data show more than 300,000 clones, roughly nine tenths seen once. The TCR comes from a woman aged 30 to 39 who had recovered from COVID-19. The chain joins TRBV3-1 (or the pseudogene TRBV3-2) to TRBJ2-5; possibly TRBD1 for D (5 bases). The specimen was PBMCs or T cells enriched from blood (not recorded which). The CDR3 loop reads CASSHTGRGETQYF. DNA for the CDR3: TGTGCCAGCAGCCATACAGGTCGAGGAGAGACCCAGTACTTC.